The TCR beta chain described here comes from a study of cytomegalovirus exposure and HLA in healthy donors. The method was immunoSEQ multiplex PCR; TCRdb's version includes in-frame clones alone and lacks a portion of them. This sample has fewer than 200,000 clones, with about 85% found just once. In regard to this clone: Its specificity is not known.

Study findings and constraints: Under in vitro conditions, a few CMV-associated chains were confirmed as specific for CMV antigens. Despite most TCR sequences being rare, some public TCRs occurred in many donors. The authors listed approximately 150 TCR beta chains as cytomegalovirus-associated.

CDR1 is LGHNT and CDR2 is FRNRAP in the germline V gene. With 1 base removed from V and 3 bases from J, the gap between germline ends came to 18 bases. CDR3 length equals 17 residues. The clonotype originates from a man younger than 35 in good health and CMV-seropositive. The gene calls are TRBV12-5 and TRBJ1-2; the D gene is possibly TRBD1 (5 bases). Sequencing was carried out using PBMCs. The CDR3 sequence is CASGLAPGDGGDYGYTF. CDR3 DNA: TGTGCTAGTGGTTTGGCCCCTGGTGACGGAGGGGACTATGGCTACACCTTC. Full variable domain (remainder filled in from reference TRBV12-5 and TRBJ1-2): DARVTQTPRHKVTEMGQEVTMRCQPILGHNTVFWYRQTMMQGLELLAYFRNRAPLDDSGMPKDRFSAEMPDATLATLKIQPSEPRDSAVYFCASGLAPGDGGDYGYTFGSGTRLTVV.